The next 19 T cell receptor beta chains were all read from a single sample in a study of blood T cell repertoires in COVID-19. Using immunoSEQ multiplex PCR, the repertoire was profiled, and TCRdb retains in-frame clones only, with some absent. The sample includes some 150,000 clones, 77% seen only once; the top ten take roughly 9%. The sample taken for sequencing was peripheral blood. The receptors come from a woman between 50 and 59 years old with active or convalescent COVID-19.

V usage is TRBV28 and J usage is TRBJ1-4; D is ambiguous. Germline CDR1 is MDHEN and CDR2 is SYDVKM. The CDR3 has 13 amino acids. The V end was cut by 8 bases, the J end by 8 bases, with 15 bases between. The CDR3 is CASREPGYEKLFF. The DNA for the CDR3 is TGTGCCAGCCGGGAGCCAGGATACGAAAAACTGTTTTTT.

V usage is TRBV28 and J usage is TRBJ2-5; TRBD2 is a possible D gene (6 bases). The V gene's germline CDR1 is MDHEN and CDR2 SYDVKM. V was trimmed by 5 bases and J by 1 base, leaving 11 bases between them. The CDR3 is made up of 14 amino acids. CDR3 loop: CASSRGLPQETQYF. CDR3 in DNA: TGTGCCAGCAGTCGCGGACTACCCCAAGAGACCCAGTACTTC.

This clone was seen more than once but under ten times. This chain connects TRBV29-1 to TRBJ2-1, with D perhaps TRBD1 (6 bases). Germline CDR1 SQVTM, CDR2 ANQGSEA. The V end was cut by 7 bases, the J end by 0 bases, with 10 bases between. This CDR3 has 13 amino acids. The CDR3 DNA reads TGCAGCGCCGGGACATACTCCTACAATGAGCAGTTCTTC. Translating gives CSAGTYSYNEQFF.

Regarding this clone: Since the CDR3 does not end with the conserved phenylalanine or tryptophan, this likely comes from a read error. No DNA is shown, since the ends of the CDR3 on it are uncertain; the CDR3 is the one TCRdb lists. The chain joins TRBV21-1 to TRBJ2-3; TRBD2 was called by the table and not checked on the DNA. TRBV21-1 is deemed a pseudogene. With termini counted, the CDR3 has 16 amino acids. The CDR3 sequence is CASSKSPRDDTDTQYS.

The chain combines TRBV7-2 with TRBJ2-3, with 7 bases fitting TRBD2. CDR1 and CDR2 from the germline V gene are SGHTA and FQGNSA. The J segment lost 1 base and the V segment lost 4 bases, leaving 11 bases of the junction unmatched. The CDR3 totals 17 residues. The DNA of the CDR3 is TGTGCCAGCAGCTCCCGACTAGCCGCGGGGGGCACAGATACGCAGTATTTT. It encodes CASSSRLAAGGTDTQYF.

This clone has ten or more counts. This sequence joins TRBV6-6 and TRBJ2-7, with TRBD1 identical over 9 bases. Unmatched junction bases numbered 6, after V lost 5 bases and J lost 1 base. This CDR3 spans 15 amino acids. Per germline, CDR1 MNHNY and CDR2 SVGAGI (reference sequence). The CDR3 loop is CASSPGTGFSYEQYF. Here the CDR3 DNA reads TGTGCCAGCAGTCCTGGGACAGGGTTTTCCTACGAGCAGTACTTC.

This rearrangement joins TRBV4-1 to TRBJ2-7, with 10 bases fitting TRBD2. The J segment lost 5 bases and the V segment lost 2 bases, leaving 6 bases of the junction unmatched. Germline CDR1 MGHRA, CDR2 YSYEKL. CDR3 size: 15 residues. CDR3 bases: TGCGCCAGCAGCCAACCGGGACTAGCGAATGACGAGCAGTACTTC. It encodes CASSQPGLANDEQYF.

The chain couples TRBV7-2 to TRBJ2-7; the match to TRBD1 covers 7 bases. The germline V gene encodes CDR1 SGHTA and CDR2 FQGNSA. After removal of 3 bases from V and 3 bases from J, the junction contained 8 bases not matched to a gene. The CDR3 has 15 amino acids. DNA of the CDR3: TGTGCCAGCAGCTTGAGGACAGGAGAGATCTACGAGCAGTACTTC. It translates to CASSLRTGEIYEQYF.

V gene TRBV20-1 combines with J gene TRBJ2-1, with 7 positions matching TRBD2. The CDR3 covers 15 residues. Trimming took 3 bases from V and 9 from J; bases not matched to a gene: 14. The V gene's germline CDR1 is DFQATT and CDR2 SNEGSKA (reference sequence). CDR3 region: CSASRTSGEGGEQFF. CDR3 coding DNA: TGCAGTGCTAGTCGAACCAGCGGGGAAGGAGGTGAGCAGTTCTTC.

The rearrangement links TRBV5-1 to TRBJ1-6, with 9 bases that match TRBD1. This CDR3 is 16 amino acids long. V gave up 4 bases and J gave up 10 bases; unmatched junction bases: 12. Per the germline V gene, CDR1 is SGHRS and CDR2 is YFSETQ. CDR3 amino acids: CASSPLARDRDSPLHF. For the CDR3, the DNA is TGCGCCAGCAGCCCATTAGCCCGGGACAGGGACTCACCCCTCCACTTT.

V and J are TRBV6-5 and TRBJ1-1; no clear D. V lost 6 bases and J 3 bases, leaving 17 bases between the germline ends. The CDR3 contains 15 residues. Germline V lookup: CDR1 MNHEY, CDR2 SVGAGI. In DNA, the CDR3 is TGTGCCAGCAGCCCCATTGAGAGGAGCTACACTGAAGCTTTCTTT. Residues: CASSPIERSYTEAFF.

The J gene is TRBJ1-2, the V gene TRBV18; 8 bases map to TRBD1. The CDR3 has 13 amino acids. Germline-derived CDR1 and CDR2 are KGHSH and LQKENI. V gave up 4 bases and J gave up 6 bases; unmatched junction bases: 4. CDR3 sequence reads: CASSLPTGDGYTF. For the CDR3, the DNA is TGTGCCAGCTCACTTCCGACAGGGGATGGCTACACCTTC.

The CDR3 here is CASSSGGGETQYF. The CDR3, as DNA: TGTGCCAGTTCTAGCGGGGGCGGCGAGACCCAGTACTTC. V usage is TRBV18 and J usage is TRBJ2-5; 10 bases are a match to TRBD2. Germline values: CDR1 KGHSH, CDR2 LQKENI. Unmatched junction bases numbered 6, after V lost 9 bases and J lost 5 bases. There are 13 residues in the CDR3.

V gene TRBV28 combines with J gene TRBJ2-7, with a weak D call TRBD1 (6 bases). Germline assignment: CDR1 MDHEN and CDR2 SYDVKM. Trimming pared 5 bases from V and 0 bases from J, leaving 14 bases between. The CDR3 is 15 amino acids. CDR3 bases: TGTGCCAGCAGTCCAAGGGGGTCCTCCTCCTACGAGCAGTACTTC. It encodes CASSPRGSSSYEQYF.

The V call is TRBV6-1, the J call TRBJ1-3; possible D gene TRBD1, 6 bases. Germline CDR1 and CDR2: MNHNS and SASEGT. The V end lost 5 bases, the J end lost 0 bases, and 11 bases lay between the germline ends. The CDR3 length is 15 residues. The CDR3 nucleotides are TGTGCCAGCAGTAGAACAGGGATCTCTGGAAACACCATATATTTT. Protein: CASSRTGISGNTIYF.

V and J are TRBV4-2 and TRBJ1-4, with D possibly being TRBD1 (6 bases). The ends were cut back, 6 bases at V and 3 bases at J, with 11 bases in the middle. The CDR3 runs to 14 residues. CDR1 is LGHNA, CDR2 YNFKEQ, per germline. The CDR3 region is CASRAQGSNEKLFF. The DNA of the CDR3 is TGTGCCAGCAGAGCACAGGGTTCTAATGAAAAACTGTTTTTT.

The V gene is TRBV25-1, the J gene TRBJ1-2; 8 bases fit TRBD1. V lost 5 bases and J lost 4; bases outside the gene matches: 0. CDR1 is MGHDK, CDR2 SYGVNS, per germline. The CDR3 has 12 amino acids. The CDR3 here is CASSTGGYGYTF. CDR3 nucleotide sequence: TGTGCCAGCAGTACAGGGGGCTATGGCTACACCTTC.

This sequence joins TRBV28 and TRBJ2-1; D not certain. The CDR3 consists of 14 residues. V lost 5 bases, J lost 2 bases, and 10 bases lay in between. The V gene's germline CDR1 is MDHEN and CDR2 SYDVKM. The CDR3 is CASSLSKAYNEQFF. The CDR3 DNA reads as TGTGCCAGCAGTCTCAGTAAAGCCTACAATGAGCAGTTCTTC.

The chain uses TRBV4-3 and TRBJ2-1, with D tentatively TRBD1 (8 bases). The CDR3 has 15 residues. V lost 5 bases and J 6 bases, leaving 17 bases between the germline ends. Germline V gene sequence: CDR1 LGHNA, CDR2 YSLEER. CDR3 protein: CASSTNRGGFNEQFF. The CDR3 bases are TGCGCCAGCAGCACAAACAGGGGGGGCTTCAATGAGCAGTTCTTC.